The T cell receptor (beta chain) under discussion was sequenced for a study of T-cell reconstitution after alpha-beta-depleted transplantation in children (dated by TCRdb to about 2016). In terms of the full investigation: T-cell immune reconstitution after TCRalphabeta/CD19-depleted allogeneic hematopoietic cell transplantation in children was quantitatively tracked in the study by means of TCR repertoire profiling.

This clonotype was observed at least ten times. It lacks a known antigen. Base qualities are missing; no much larger clone stands one base away. Library prep was done by PCR. The sequencing machine was an Illumina HiSeq 2500. To normalize quantification of the TCRbeta repertoire, the TCR libraries were built with molecular barcoding that relied on unique molecular identifiers. TCRdb trimmed public reads at Q25 via fastp, called clones via MiXCR and kept in-frame beta chains. Each CDR3 protein appears once, grouped with its most common genes and DNA. The sample has 200,000 to 250,000 distinct CDR3 sequences on record, around 13% of them singletons. 2.6% of the sample lies in the top ten. Deletion took 4 bases off V and 3 bases off J, with a span of 9 bases between the germline ends. Counted from cysteine to phenylalanine, this CDR3 has 13 amino acids. Solely the CDR3 DNA is kept, with 39 bases framed from the first base.

Sample: PBMCs from the stem cell graft donor, taken from the stem cell graft. This chain joins TRBV12-3 or TRBV12-4 to TRBJ1-2, with no confidently assigned D gene. The TCR originated in a human donor who donated a stem cell graft to a child with acute lymphoblastic leukemia. The CDR3 protein is CASSSTSDYGYTF. DNA sequence: TGTGCCAGCAGTTCGACAAGCGACTATGGCTACACCTTC.